This TCR beta chain is from a study of blood T cells in healthy people across ages. Study observations and caveats: Strong correlation existed between TCR beta diversity and naive T cell percentage. With unsorted PBMCs, a conclusive comparison of naive versus antigen-experienced cells was not possible.

Alongside a J-beta primer mix, a sample-barcoded 5' primer served in a second PCR lasting 7 to 11 cycles. In TCRdb, the 5' RACE reads were re-called with MiXCR into one record per CDR3 protein. Among about 290,000 distinct CDR3 sequences listed, roughly 27% were seen once. Every donor provided 9.5 to 10 milliliters of peripheral blood. There were at least 5 micrograms of total RNA extracted from every sample. Trimming removed 5 bases from V and 4 bases from J; junction bases left unmatched: 9. This CDR3 has 17 amino acids. Turning to this clonotype: Its antigen is currently unknown.

The sequenced sample consisted of blood. The receptor was derived from a woman in her seventies in good health. This chain uses TRBV12-3 or TRBV12-4 with TRBJ2-5; TRBD2 matches at 14 bases. In DNA form, the CDR3 reads TGTGCCAGCAGTGCCGGGACTAGCGGGAGAAGTGGAGAGACCCAGTACTTC. Its protein product is CASSAGTSGRSGETQYF.